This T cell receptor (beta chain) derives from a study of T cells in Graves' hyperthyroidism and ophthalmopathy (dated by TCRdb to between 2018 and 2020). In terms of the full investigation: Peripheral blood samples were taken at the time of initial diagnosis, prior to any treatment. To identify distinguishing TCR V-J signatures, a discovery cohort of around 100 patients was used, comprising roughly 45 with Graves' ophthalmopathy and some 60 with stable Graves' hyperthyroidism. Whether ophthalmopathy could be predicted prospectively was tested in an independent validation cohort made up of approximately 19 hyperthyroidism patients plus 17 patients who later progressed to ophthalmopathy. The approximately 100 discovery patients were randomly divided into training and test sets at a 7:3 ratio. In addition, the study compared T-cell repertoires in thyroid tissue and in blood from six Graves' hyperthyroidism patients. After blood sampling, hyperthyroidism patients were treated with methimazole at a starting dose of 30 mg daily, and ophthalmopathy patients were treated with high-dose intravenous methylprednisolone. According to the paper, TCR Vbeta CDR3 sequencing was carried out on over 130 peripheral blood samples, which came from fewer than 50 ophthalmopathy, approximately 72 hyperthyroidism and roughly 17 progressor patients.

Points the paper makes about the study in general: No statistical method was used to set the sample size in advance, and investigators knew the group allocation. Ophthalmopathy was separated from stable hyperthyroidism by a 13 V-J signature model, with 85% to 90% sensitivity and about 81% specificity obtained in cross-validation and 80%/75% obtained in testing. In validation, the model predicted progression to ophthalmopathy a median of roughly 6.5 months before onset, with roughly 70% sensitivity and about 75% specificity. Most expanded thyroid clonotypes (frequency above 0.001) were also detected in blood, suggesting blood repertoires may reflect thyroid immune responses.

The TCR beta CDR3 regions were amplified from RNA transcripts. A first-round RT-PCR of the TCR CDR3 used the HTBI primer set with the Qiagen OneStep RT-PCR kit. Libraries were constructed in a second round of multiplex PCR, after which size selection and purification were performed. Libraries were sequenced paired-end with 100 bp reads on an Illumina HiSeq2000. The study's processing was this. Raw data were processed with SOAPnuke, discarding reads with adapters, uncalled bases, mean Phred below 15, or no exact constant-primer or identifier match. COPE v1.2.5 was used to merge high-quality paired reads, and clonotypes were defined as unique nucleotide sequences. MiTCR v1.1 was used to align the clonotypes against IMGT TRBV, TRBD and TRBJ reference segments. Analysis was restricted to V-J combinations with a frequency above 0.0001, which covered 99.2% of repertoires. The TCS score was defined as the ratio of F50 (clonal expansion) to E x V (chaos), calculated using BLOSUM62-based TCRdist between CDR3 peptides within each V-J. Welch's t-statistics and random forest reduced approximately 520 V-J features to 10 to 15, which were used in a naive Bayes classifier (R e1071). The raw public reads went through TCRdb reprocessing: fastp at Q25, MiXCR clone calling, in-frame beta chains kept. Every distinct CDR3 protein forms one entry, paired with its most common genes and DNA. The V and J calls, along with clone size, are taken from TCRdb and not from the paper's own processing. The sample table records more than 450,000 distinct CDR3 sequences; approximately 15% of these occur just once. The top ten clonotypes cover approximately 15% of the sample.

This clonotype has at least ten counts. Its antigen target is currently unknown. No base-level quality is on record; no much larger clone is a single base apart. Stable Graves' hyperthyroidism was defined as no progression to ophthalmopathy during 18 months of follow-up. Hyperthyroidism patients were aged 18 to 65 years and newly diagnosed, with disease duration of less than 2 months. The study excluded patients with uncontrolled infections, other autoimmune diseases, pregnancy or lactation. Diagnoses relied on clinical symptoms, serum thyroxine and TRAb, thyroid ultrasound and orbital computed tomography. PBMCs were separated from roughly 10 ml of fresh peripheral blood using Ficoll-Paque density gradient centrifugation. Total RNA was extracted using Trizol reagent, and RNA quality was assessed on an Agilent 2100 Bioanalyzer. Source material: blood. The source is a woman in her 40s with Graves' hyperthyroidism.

The CDR3 region reads CASSSLRAERDNQPQHF. DNA sequence: TGTGCCAGCAGCAGCCTCAGGGCTGAGAGGGACAATCAGCCCCAGCATTTT. This chain is built from TRBV28 and TRBJ1-5, with TRBD1 perhaps the D gene, on 5 matching bases. V was cut back by 6 bases and J by 3 bases, leaving a gap of 21 bases between them. There are 17 amino acids in the CDR3, from cysteine to phenylalanine inclusive. CDR3 DNA only is kept here, 51 bases in frame from base 1. Per the germline V gene, MDHEN is the CDR1 and SYDVKM is the CDR2.